This entry lists 21 T cell receptor beta chains sequenced from one sample in a study of shared clonotypes between healthy human individuals. The table came from immunoSEQ multiplex PCR; TCRdb's copy has only in-frame clones and leaves some out. The sample holds fewer than 600,000 clones, 79% seen once. The sequencing sample was made of PBMCs. The receptor source for this set is a woman between 40 and 50 years old in good health. Some clones in this sample may be carry-over from other donors' samples.

The chain carries TRBV5-1 and TRBJ2-1, with D possibly being TRBD1 (6 bases). CDR1 is SGHRS and CDR2 is YFSETQ in the germline V gene. CDR3 length: 16 residues. V was shortened by 0 bases and J by 4 bases, with 14 bases between the two germline ends. The CDR3 loop is CASSLVGLGGYNEQFF. Written as DNA, the CDR3 is TGCGCCAGCAGCTTGGTTGGGCTAGGGGGTTACAATGAGCAGTTCTTC. Full variable domain (rest looked up from reference TRBV5-1 and TRBJ2-1): KAGVTQTPRYLIKTRGQQVTLSCSPISGHRSVSWYQQTPGQGLQFLFEYFSETQRNKGNFPGRFSGRQFSNSRSEMNVSTLELGDSALYLCASSLVGLGGYNEQFFGPGTRLTVL.

This clone is a singleton in its sample. The rearrangement links TRBV30 to TRBJ1-2, with a possible D match to TRBD1 (5 bases). V dropped 8 bases and J dropped 5 bases, with 15 bases sitting between them. Germline CDR1 reads GTSNPN; CDR2 reads SVGIG (reference sequence). The CDR3 is 12 amino acids. The chain's CDR3 is CAVSGGVYGYTF. The DNA for the CDR3 is TGTGCCGTATCCGGGGGAGTATATGGCTACACCTTC.

The V gene is TRBV7-2, the J gene TRBJ2-2, with 9 nucleotides matching TRBD2. Per germline, CDR1 SGHTA and CDR2 FQGNSA. Trimming removed 5 bases from V and 5 bases from J; junction bases left unmatched: 9. The CDR3 extends over 16 amino acids. CDR3 DNA: TGTGCCAGCAGCAAAGTAGCGGGAGCAGTTACCGGGGAGCTGTTTTTT. This translates into CASSKVAGAVTGELFF.

This clone was detected a few times. The CDR3 loop is CASSLSSGEGEQFF. DNA for the CDR3: TGTGCCAGCAGTTTGTCTAGCGGTGAAGGTGAGCAGTTCTTC. The rearrangement joins TRBV2 to TRBJ2-1, with TRBD2 matching over 7 bases. The CDR3 runs 14 residues. V lost 5 bases, J lost 9 bases, and 10 bases stayed unmatched. The germline V gene encodes CDR1 SNHLY and CDR2 FYNNEI. Variable domain in full (rest from reference TRBV2 and TRBJ2-1): EPEVTQTPSHQVTQMGQEVILRCVPISNHLYFYWYRQILGQKVEFLVSFYNNEISEKSEIFDDQFSVERPDGSNFTLKIRSTKLEDSAMYFCASSLSSGEGEQFFGPGTRLTVL.

Points on this clone: One end of the junction does not line up with germline, which may come from a read error. V and J are TRBV10-2 and TRBJ2-1; 10 bases are shared with TRBD2. The length of the CDR3 is 12 residues. Germline CDR1 is WSHSY and CDR2 is SAAADI. CDR3 sequence reads: CASSERVAGGVF. CDR3 sequence (DNA): TGCGCCAGCAGTGAGAGGGTAGCGGGAGGAGTCTTC.

V gene TRBV9 combines with J gene TRBJ2-2; the match to TRBD1 covers 8 bases. J lost 2 bases, V lost 4 bases, and 4 bases had no gene match. CDR3 size: 15 residues. Germline values: CDR1 SGDLS, CDR2 YYNGEE. The CDR3 protein is CASSQTGANTGELFF. The CDR3 DNA reads as TGTGCCAGCAGCCAGACAGGGGCTAACACCGGGGAGCTGTTTTTT.

CDR3 protein: CASSPGGATLRGEQYF. The CDR3 DNA follows: TGTGCCAGCAGCCCTGGGGGCGCGACTCTCCGGGGAGAGCAGTACTTC. The rearrangement uses TRBV5-4 and TRBJ2-7; TRBD1 is a possible D gene (6 bases). The V gene lost 4 bases and the J gene lost 7 bases, with 24 bases spanning the gap. This CDR3 has 16 amino acids. CDR1 and CDR2 (germline): SGHNT, YYREEE (reference sequence).

This rearrangement joins TRBV2 to TRBJ2-3; D could derive from TRBD1 or TRBD2 (5 bases each). Looked up from germline, CDR1 is SNHLY and CDR2 is FYNNEI. The CDR3 sequence is 14 residues long. The CDR3 spells CGVGDLLSTDTQYF. The CDR3 DNA reads TGTGGCGTCGGGGACCTACTGAGCACAGATACGCAGTATTTT.

The V and J genes are TRBV30 and TRBJ2-7; the D is unclear. The germline CDR1 and CDR2 sequences are GTSNPN and SVGIG (reference sequence). The CDR3 is 11 amino acids. V shed 3 bases and J shed 3 bases, with 6 bases lying between them. Here the CDR3 reads CAWRSSYEQYF. The CDR3, as DNA: TGTGCCTGGAGATCGAGCTACGAGCAGTACTTC.

The rearrangement links TRBV5-6 to TRBJ1-2, with a possible D match to TRBD1 (5 bases). Germline CDR1 reads SGHDT; CDR2 reads YYEEEE. V lost 0 bases to trimming and J lost 7 bases, with 13 bases between them. This CDR3 has 14 amino acids. The CDR3 sequence: CASSLVGDGGGYTF. The CDR3, as DNA: TGTGCCAGCAGCTTGGTCGGGGATGGGGGTGGCTACACCTTC.

This clone was detected only a few times. This chain joins TRBV18 and TRBJ2-2, with D unresolved. V lost 1 base, J lost 2 bases, and 8 bases lay in between. Germline CDR1 and CDR2: KGHSH and LQKENI. The CDR3 has 15 residues. CDR3 nucleotides: TGTGCCAGCTCACCACAGAGTACCAACACCGGGGAGCTGTTTTTT. Amino acid sequence: CASSPQSTNTGELFF.

The CDR3, as DNA: TGTGCCAGCAGCCCATGGGACAGGGAGACAGATACGCAGTATTTT. Translating it yields CASSPWDRETDTQYF. The chain employs TRBV7-2 and TRBJ2-3, with 9 bases identical to TRBD1. Looked up from germline, CDR1 is SGHTA and CDR2 is FQGNSA. V lost 5 bases and J lost 3; bases outside the gene matches: 6. The CDR3 spans 15 residues.

The chain is built from TRBV6-5 and TRBJ2-7; D is unclear. CDR1 is MNHEY, CDR2 SVGAGI, per germline. Trimming removed 2 bases from V and 7 bases from J, with 9 bases in between. This CDR3 region has 12 residues. The CDR3 bases are TGTGCCAGCAGTTACACCCCGCGGGAGCAGTACTTC. Encoded protein: CASSYTPREQYF.

The chain couples TRBV2 to TRBJ2-7; D is possibly TRBD1 (5 bases). This CDR3 is 13 amino acids long. The V gene's germline CDR1 is SNHLY and CDR2 FYNNEI. The germline V and J ends were trimmed by 4 bases and 4 bases, with 11 bases remaining between them. The CDR3 coding sequence is TGTGCCAGCAGTGTAAGGGGCTGGTACGAGCAGTACTTC. This codes for CASSVRGWYEQYF.

CDR3 in amino acids: CAWSVRADYGYTF. The CDR3 DNA reads as TGTGCCTGGAGTGTCCGGGCAGACTATGGCTACACCTTC. The chain recombines TRBV30 with TRBJ1-2; the D is unclear. Germline loops: CDR1 GTSNPN, CDR2 SVGIG (reference sequence). The CDR3 has 13 amino acids. V was clipped by 0 bases and J by 3 bases, with 8 bases between them.

The CDR3, as DNA: TGTGCCAGCAGCTGGAAGACGGTAGGGCTCGAGCAGTACTTC. It specifies CASSWKTVGLEQYF. The chain combines TRBV5-5 with TRBJ2-7; D unresolved. Trimming cost V 3 bases and J 6 bases, with 16 bases left between them. This CDR3 spans 14 amino acids. Per the germline V gene, CDR1 is SGHKS and CDR2 is YYEKEE (reference sequence).

Here the CDR3 reads CASSVAGQVRSPLHF. CDR3 DNA: TGTGCCAGCAGCGTCGCGGGACAGGTCCGATCACCCCTCCACTTT. This chain uses TRBV5-4 with TRBJ1-6, with 8 bases identical to TRBD1. Germline V gives CDR1 SGHNT, CDR2 YYREEE (reference sequence). This CDR3 has 15 amino acids. J lost 10 bases, V lost 4 bases, and 10 bases had no gene match.

V is TRBV5-1 and J is TRBJ1-6; TRBD1 might be the D (6 bases). V was cut by 5 bases and J by 7 bases, with 22 bases left in between. The CDR3 spans 17 residues. Germline V CDR1 and CDR2: SGHRS, YFSETQ. CDR3 region: CASSVGAVGQRNSPLHF. The CDR3 region has the DNA TGCGCCAGCAGTGTCGGCGCCGTCGGACAGAGAAATTCACCCCTCCACTTT. The full variable domain, in which reference TRBV5-1 and TRBJ1-6 provide the parts outside the CDR3, is KAGVTQTPRYLIKTRGQQVTLSCSPISGHRSVSWYQQTPGQGLQFLFEYFSETQRNKGNFPGRFSGRQFSNSRSEMNVSTLELGDSALYLCASSVGAVGQRNSPLHFGNGTRLTVT.

The chain combines TRBV9 with TRBJ2-3, with TRBD2 matching over 7 bases. Germline V gene lookup returns CDR1 SGDLS and CDR2 YYNGEE. This CDR3 spans 15 amino acids. After removal of 0 bases from V and 2 bases from J, the junction contained 3 bases not matched to a gene. CDR3 protein: CASSVGGSVTDTQYF. The CDR3 DNA is TGTGCCAGCAGCGTAGGCGGGAGTGTCACAGATACGCAGTATTTT.

In this sample, this clone turned up once. The chain carries TRBV11-2 and TRBJ2-4; 8 positions agree with TRBD1. The CDR3 has 14 amino acids. Germline V CDR1 and CDR2: SGHAT, FQNNGV. V lost 4 bases, J lost 7 bases, and 6 bases stayed unmatched. The CDR3 reads CASSSQGGFNIQYF. CDR3 nucleotide sequence: TGTGCCAGCAGCTCACAGGGGGGTTTCAACATTCAGTACTTC.

V and J are TRBV18 and TRBJ1-1; TRBD1 might be the D (5 bases). The CDR3 consists of 15 residues. V was trimmed by 8 bases and J by 2 bases, leaving 18 bases between them. Germline V CDR1 and CDR2: KGHSH, LQKENI. CDR3 sequence reads: CASGGTGGDNTEAFF. DNA for the CDR3: TGTGCCAGCGGTGGAACGGGAGGGGACAACACTGAAGCTTTCTTT.